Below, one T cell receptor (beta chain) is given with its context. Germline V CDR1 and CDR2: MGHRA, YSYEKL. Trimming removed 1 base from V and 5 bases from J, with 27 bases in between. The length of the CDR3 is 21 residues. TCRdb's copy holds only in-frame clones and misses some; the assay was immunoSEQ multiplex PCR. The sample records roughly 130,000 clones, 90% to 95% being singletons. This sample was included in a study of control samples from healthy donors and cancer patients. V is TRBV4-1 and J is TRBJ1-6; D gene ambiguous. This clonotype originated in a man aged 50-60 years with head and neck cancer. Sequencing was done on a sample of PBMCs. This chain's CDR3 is CASSQVGWRMRTRGNNSPLHF. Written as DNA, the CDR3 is TGCGCCAGCAGCCAAGTTGGTTGGCGGATGAGGACCCGAGGAAATAATTCACCCCTCCACTTT.